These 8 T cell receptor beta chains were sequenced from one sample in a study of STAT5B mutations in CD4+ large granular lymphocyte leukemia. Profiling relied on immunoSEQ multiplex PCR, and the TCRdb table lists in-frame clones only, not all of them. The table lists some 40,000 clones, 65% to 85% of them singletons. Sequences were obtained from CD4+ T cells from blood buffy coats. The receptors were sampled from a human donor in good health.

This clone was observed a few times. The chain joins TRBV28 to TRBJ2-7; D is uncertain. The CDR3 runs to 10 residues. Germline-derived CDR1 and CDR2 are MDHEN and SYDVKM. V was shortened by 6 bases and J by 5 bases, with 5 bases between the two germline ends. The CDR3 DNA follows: TGTGCCAGCAGCCATGACGAGCAGTACTTC. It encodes CASSHDEQYF.

CDR3 DNA: TGTGCCAGCAGCAGAGGGGGAAGCAATCAGCCCCAGCATTTT. Its translation is CASSRGGSNQPQHF. The rearrangement links TRBV11-2 to TRBJ1-5; tentatively, D is TRBD1 (6 bases). V dropped 5 bases and J dropped 1 base, with 9 bases sitting between them. Germline CDR1 SGHAT, CDR2 FQNNGV. CDR3 length: 14 amino acids.

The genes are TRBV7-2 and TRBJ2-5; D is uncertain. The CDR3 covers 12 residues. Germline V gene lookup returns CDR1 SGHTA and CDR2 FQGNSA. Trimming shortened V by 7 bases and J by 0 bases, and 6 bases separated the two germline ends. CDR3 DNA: TGTGCCAGCACCCGGTACCAAGAGACCCAGTACTTC. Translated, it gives CASTRYQETQYF.

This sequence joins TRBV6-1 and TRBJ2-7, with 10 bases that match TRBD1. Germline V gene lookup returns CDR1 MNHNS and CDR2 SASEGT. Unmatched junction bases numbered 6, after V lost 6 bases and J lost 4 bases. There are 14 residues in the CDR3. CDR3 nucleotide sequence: TGTGCCAGCAGACCGGACAGGGGGTGGTACGAGCAGTACTTC. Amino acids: CASRPDRGWYEQYF.

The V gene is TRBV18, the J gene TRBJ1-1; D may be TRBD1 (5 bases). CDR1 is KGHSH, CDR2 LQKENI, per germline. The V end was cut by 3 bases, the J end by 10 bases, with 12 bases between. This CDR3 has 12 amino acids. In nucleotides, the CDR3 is TGTGCCAGCTCACCTTTTCCAGGGACAGCTTTCTTT. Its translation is CASSPFPGTAFF.

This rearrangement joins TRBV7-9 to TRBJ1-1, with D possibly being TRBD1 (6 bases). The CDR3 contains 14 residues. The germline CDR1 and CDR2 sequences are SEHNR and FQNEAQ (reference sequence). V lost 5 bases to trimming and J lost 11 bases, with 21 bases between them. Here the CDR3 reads CASSPGDGERRAFF. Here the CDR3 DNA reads TGTGCCAGCAGCCCAGGGGACGGGGAAAGGAGGGCTTTCTTT.

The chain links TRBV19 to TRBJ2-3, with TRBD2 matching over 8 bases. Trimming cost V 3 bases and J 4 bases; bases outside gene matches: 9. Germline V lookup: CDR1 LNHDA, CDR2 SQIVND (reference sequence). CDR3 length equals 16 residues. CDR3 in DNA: TGTGCCAGTAGTATCGGCGGGGCGGGAGGTTCAGATACGCAGTATTTT. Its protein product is CASSIGGAGGSDTQYF. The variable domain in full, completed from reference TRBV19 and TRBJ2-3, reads DGGITQSPKYLFRKEGQNVTLSCEQNLNHDAMYWYRQDPGQGLRLIYYSQIVNDFQKGDIAEGYSVSREKKESFPLTVTSAQKNPTAFYLCASSIGGAGGSDTQYFGPGTRLTVL.

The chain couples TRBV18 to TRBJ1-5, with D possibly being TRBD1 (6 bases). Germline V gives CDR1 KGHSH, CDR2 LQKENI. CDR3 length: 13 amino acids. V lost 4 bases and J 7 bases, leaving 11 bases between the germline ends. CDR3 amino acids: CASSRTDMQPQHF. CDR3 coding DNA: TGTGCCAGCTCACGGACAGATATGCAGCCCCAGCATTTT.